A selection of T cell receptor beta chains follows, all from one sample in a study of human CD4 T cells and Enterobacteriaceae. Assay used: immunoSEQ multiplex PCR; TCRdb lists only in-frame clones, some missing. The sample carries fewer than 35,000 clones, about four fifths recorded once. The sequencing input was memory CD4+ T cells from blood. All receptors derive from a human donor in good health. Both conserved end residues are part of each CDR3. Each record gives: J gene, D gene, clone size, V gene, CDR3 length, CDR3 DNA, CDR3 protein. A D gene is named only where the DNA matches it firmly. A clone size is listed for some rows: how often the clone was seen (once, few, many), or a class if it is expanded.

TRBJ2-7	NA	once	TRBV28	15	TGTGCCAGCAGCCAGTGGGGGGTAAGCTCCTACGAGCAGTACTTC	CASSQWGVSSYEQYF
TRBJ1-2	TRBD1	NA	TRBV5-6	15	TGTGCCAGCAGCTCGGGACAGGGGCGAAACTATGGCTACACCTTC	CASSSGQGRNYGYTF
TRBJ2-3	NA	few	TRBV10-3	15	TGTGCCATCAGTGAGTGGAAGAAGGAAGCAGATACGCAGTATTTT	CAISEWKKEADTQYF
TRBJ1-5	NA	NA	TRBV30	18	TGTGCCTGGAGTGTCGGGGGGACCACCCTTAATAGCAATCAGCCCCAGCATTTT	CAWSVGGTTLNSNQPQHF
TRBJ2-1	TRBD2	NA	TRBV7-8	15	TGTGCCAGCAGCTTAAGGGGACTAGAGAGGGATGAGCAGTTCTTC	CASSLRGLERDEQFF
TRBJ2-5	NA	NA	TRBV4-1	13	TGCGCCAGCAGCCAGGGTCAGGAAGAGACCCAGTACTTC	CASSQGQEETQYF
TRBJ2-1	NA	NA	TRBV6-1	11	TGTGCCAGCAGATATTACAATGAGCAGTTCTTC	CASRYYNEQFF
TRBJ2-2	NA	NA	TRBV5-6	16	TGTGCCAGCAGCTTGGCCACCCTAGCGCGCACCGGGGAGCTGTTTTTT	CASSLATLARTGELFF
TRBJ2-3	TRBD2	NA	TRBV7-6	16	TGTGCCAGCAGCTTAGTTCGGACTAGCGGTACAGATACGCAGTATTTT	CASSLVRTSGTDTQYF
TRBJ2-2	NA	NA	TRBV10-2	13	TGCGCCAGCTCTCCCGACAGGCCCGGGGAGCTGTTTTTT	CASSPDRPGELFF
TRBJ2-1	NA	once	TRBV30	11	TGTGCCTGGAGTGGGGGGTTCGAGCAGTTCTTC	CAWSGGFEQFF
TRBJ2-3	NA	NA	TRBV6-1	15	TGTGCCAGCAGTGAAGCGATTCGGGGGACAGATACGCAGTATTTT	CASSEAIRGTDTQYF
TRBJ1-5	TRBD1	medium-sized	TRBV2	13	TGTGCCAGCAGCGCGGACAGGGATCAGCCCCAGCATTTT	CASSADRDQPQHF
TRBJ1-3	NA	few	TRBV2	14	TGTGCCAGCACCCTGTGGGGGTCGGGAAACACCATATATTTT	CASTLWGSGNTIYF
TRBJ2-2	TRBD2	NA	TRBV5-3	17	TGTGCCAGAAGCGGAGGGCCGGGACTAGCGGGGACCGGGGAGCTGTTTTTT	CARSGGPGLAGTGELFF
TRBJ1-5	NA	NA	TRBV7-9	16	TGTGCCAGCAGCCCGGGTGGGGGGTATAGCAATCAGCCCCAGCATTTT	CASSPGGGYSNQPQHF
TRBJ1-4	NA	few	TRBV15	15	TGTGCCACCAGCAGTACTATAGGATATAATGAAAAACTGTTTTTT	CATSSTIGYNEKLFF
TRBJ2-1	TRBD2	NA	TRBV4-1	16	TGCGCCAGCAGCCAAGCGGGAGGCGCAATATACAATGAGCAGTTCTTC	CASSQAGGAIYNEQFF
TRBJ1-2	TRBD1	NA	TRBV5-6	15	TGTGCCAGCAGCCGGGGACAGGGGGTTTCTAGGAGCTACACCTTC	CASSRGQGVSRSYTF